Listed here are 12 T cell receptor beta chains from one sample, sequenced in a study of blood T cell repertoires in COVID-19. The table came from immunoSEQ multiplex PCR; TCRdb's copy has only in-frame clones and leaves some out. Of approximately 210,000 clones listed, around 86% are singletons. Sequencing was carried out using PBMCs or T cells enriched from blood (not recorded which). These receptors were collected from a woman aged 50 to 60 with acute COVID-19.

As to this clone: One junction end disagrees with the germline gene, perhaps due to a read error. The chain recombines TRBV30 with TRBJ2-2; 7 bases fit TRBD1. The V gene's germline CDR1 is GTSNPN and CDR2 SVGIG (reference sequence). The CDR3 is made up of 13 amino acids. CDR3 sequence reads: CAWSDRATGELFF. The CDR3 region has the DNA TGTGCGTGGAGCGACAGGGCCACCGGGGAGCTGTTTTTT.

V gene TRBV29-1 combines with J gene TRBJ2-3; tentative D call: TRBD2 (5 bases). CDR1 and CDR2 (germline): SQVTM, ANQGSEA. The V gene lost 4 bases and the J gene lost 6 bases, with 20 bases spanning the gap. CDR3 size: 15 residues. The chain's CDR3 is CSVVGSATTVDTQYF. DNA for the CDR3: TGCAGCGTTGTGGGGAGTGCCACTACGGTCGATACGCAGTATTTT.

This chain uses TRBV7-8 with TRBJ2-7; D gene uncertain. Germline V gives CDR1 SGHVS, CDR2 FQNEAQ. This CDR3 is built from 12 residues. V shed 0 bases and J shed 4 bases, with 4 bases lying between them. CDR3 loop: CASSLARYEQYF. The CDR3 DNA is TGTGCCAGCAGCTTAGCGAGGTACGAGCAGTACTTC.

The V call is TRBV7-2, the J call TRBJ2-3; D not resolved. The CDR3 has 14 residues. V was pared by 5 bases and J by 2 bases, with 11 bases between. Germline CDR1 is SGHTA and CDR2 is FQGNSA. DNA of the CDR3: TGTGCCAGCAGCCCCGTAAGCTCCACAGATACGCAGTATTTT. This codes for CASSPVSSTDTQYF.

The genes are TRBV6-6 and TRBJ2-3; 12 nucleotides align to TRBD2. The CDR3 consists of 16 residues. J gave up 2 bases and V 2 bases, and 2 bases lay outside the gene matches. Germline CDR1 reads MNHNY; CDR2 reads SVGAGI (reference sequence). The CDR3 here is CASSYGLAGITDTQYF. In DNA, the CDR3 is TGTGCCAGCAGTTACGGACTAGCGGGGATCACAGATACGCAGTATTTT.

The V and J genes are TRBV29-1 and TRBJ1-4; D perhaps matches TRBD1 (6 bases). There are 12 residues in the CDR3. Germline V gene lookup returns CDR1 SQVTM and CDR2 ANQGSEA. Trimming pared 3 bases from V and 7 bases from J, leaving 9 bases between. This CDR3 is CSVEGAGEKLFF. CDR3 sequence (DNA): TGCAGCGTTGAGGGGGCAGGTGAAAAACTGTTTTTT.

Worth noting for this clone: The sample has other DNA sequences that encode this CDR3 too. CDR3 loop: CASSFQGRNQPQHF. The CDR3 region has the DNA TGTGCCAGCAGCTTCCAGGGGCGGAATCAGCCCCAGCATTTT. The chain has TRBV5-6 and TRBJ1-5; possible D gene TRBD1, 6 bases. The CDR3 is 14 amino acids. The germline V gene has CDR1 SGHDT and CDR2 YYEEEE. Trimming pared 2 bases from V and 4 bases from J, leaving 10 bases between.

This rearrangement joins TRBV5-1 to TRBJ1-5; unclear D gene. Trimming pared 0 bases from V and 7 bases from J, leaving 11 bases between. The CDR3 consists of 14 residues. Per the germline V gene, CDR1 is SGHRS and CDR2 is YFSETQ. The CDR3 sequence: CASSLGQVGQPQHF. CDR3 sequence (DNA): TGCGCCAGCAGCTTGGGGCAGGTTGGACAGCCCCAGCATTTT.

The V call is TRBV28, the J call TRBJ1-2, with 8 bases that match TRBD1. This CDR3 has 14 amino acids. Germline V gene sequence: CDR1 MDHEN, CDR2 SYDVKM. Trimming cost V 4 bases and J 5 bases; bases outside gene matches: 6. CDR3 sequence: CASSSGQGVYGYTF. CDR3 nucleotide sequence: TGTGCCAGCAGTTCCGGACAGGGTGTTTATGGCTACACCTTC.

This clone was observed a single time. The chain combines TRBV28 with TRBJ1-5; D possibly corresponds to TRBD1 (6 bases). The V and J ends lost 5 bases and 4 bases respectively, with 9 bases between them. Germline V gene lookup returns CDR1 MDHEN and CDR2 SYDVKM. The CDR3 consists of 13 residues. CDR3: CASSDRKNQPQHF. The CDR3 DNA reads TGTGCCAGCAGTGACAGGAAAAATCAGCCCCAGCATTTT.

The CDR3 loop is CASSLFTGGLALTGELFF. CDR3 DNA: TGTGCCAGCAGTTTATTCACAGGGGGCCTCGCTTTGACCGGGGAGCTGTTTTTT. The rearrangement links TRBV27 to TRBJ2-2; the match to TRBD1 covers 9 bases. The germline V gene encodes CDR1 MNHEY and CDR2 SMNVEV (reference sequence). The junction had 11 bases not matched to a gene; V was cut back by 1 base and J by 5 bases. The CDR3 contains 18 residues.

The chain links TRBV4-2 to TRBJ2-3; 10 bases match TRBD2. V lost 3 bases, J lost 6 bases, and 0 bases stayed unmatched. Germline CDR1 reads LGHNA; CDR2 reads YNFKEQ. The CDR3 sequence is 13 residues long. CDR3: CASSQGLADTQYF. DNA for the CDR3: TGTGCCAGCAGCCAGGGACTAGCGGATACGCAGTATTTT.